A selection of T cell receptor beta chains follows, all from one sample in a study of blood T cells in healthy people across ages. TCRdb re-called the 5' RACE reads with MiXCR, one entry per CDR3 protein. The profile shows roughly 1.9 million distinct CDR3 sequences, roughly two fifths of them singletons. Sequences were obtained from blood. All receptors derive from a human donor in good health. Both conserved end residues are part of each CDR3. Rows give clone size only sometimes, using once, few, many, or a class for an expanded clone.

CASRQKLWGEQVF	TRBJ2-1	-	TRBV2
CASSPTPGTDGVGGYTF	TRBJ1-2	-	TRBV28
CSAGWGRSYEQYF	-	-	TRBV29-1
CASSTSEESYEQYF	TRBJ2-7	few	TRBV7-9
CASKRQGEDEQYF	TRBJ2-7	few	TRBV3-1
CSVGGVPGVTDTQYF	TRBJ2-3	-	TRBV29-1
CASSRGQGNNEQFF	TRBJ2-1	-	TRBV5-5
CSARDLDVASARETQYF	-	few	TRBV20-1
CSAGQANTGELFF	TRBJ2-2	once	TRBV29-1
CASSLGRAGQGYEQYF	-	-	TRBV7-9
CSAKIDDQPQHF	TRBJ1-5	-	TRBV20-1
CASSLGPGTPSGEQYF	-	-	TRBV11-2
CASSIQQGQETQYF	TRBJ2-5	-	TRBV6-5
CASSLFYRGRGGSGYTF	TRBJ1-2	-	TRBV27
CASSLETVLNSPLHF	TRBJ1-6	-	TRBV7-8
CATSGDGMRSYEQYF	-	-	TRBV24-1
CASTQESGRYEQYF	TRBJ2-7	-	TRBV5-1
CSASMDRTYGQYF	TRBJ2-7	-	TRBV20-1
CASSYYTGGQEPQHF	TRBJ1-5	-	TRBV6-5
CASSRGSGGNNEQFF	TRBJ2-1	-	TRBV4-2
CASSYSDSPEAFF	TRBJ1-1	-	TRBV6-6
CASSELRAGVGEQFF	TRBJ2-1	few	TRBV2
CAISDLTSGRWEQFF	TRBJ2-1	few	TRBV10-3
CASSQAIGTTYEQYF	TRBJ2-7	few	TRBV4-2